This TCR beta chain stems from a study of cytomegalovirus exposure and HLA in healthy donors. Whole-study results and caveats: Upon later analysis, TCR association rates were observed to vary by HLA locus, being highest for DRB1 and lowest for HLA-C.

60 Vbeta and 13 Jbeta primers were used in PCR. Here immunoSEQ multiplex PCR was the method, and the copy in TCRdb shows in-frame clones only, minus some. The sample shows about 98,000 clones, less than 85% of them seen only once. With regard to this clone: Its antigen is not identified.

Unrecorded immune exposures were likely, despite nominal health at sampling. Germline CDR1 is PRHDT and CDR2 is FYEKMQ (reference sequence). The CDR3 is 14 amino acids. The V gene end was trimmed by 3 bases and the J gene end by 2 bases; junction bases not matched to a gene: 3. This sequence originates from a male donor in good health and CMV-seronegative. The chain has TRBV13 and TRBJ2-7; 8 bases map to TRBD2. Input material: PBMCs. CDR3 amino acids: CASSLTGGPYEQYF. In DNA, the CDR3 is TGTGCCAGCAGCTTGACGGGAGGGCCCTACGAGCAGTACTTC.